Listed below are T cell receptor beta chains from one sample, sequenced in a study of shared clonotypes between healthy human individuals. The protocol was immunoSEQ multiplex PCR, while the TCRdb copy is restricted to in-frame clones and leaves out a portion. The table shows approximately 940,000 clones, with about 80% occurring only once. Material for sequencing was memory CD4+ T cells sorted from blood. These receptors were taken from a man between 18 and 29 years old in good health. Both conserved end residues are part of each CDR3. The D gene is left open where the match is weak. Rows may omit the clone size; those that give it use once, few, many or a size class.

CDR3aa	CDR3nt	v_gene	d_gene	j_gene	abundance
CASKGLAGVVDTQYF	TGTGCCAGCAAGGGACTAGCGGGAGTTGTTGATACGCAGTATTTT	TRBV6-1	TRBD2	TRBJ2-3	-
CASSGLAGGYNEQFF	TGTGCCAGCAGCGGACTAGCGGGAGGATACAATGAGCAGTTCTTC	TRBV7-2	TRBD2	TRBJ2-1	-
CASTPGEGVAGELFF	TGTGCCAGCACCCCGGGGGAGGGAGTGGCCGGGGAGCTGTTTTTT	TRBV2	TRBD2	TRBJ2-2	-
CASSLLGTEYGYTF	TGCGCCAGCAGCTTGTTAGGGACAGAGTATGGCTACACCTTC	TRBV5-1	TRBD1	TRBJ1-2	-
CASSSGGGKGTDTQYF	TGTGCCAGCAGTTCCGGGGGGGGTAAGGGCACAGATACGCAGTATTTT	TRBV27	TRBD2	TRBJ2-3	-
CAISESRQLNTEAFF	TGTGCCATCAGTGAGTCTAGGCAGCTGAACACTGAAGCTTTCTTT	TRBV10-3	-	TRBJ1-1	-
CARPSGEAKNIQYF	TGTGCCAGACCTAGCGGGGAAGCCAAAAACATTCAGTACTTC	TRBV6-7	TRBD2	TRBJ2-4	few
CASSQEFGGNEQFF	TGCGCCAGCAGCCAAGAGTTCGGGGGCAATGAGCAGTTCTTC	TRBV4-3	-	TRBJ2-1	-
CASSPRLAGVYEQYF	TGTGCCAGCAGTCCTCGACTAGCGGGAGTCTACGAGCAGTACTTC	TRBV27	TRBD2	TRBJ2-7	once
CAISESFGRISNTEAFF	TGTGCCATCAGTGAGTCTTTTGGACGGATTTCGAACACTGAAGCTTTCTTT	TRBV10-3	-	TRBJ1-1	-
CASSLSTDRAAEQYF	TGTGCCAGCAGCTTATCGACAGACAGGGCAGCCGAGCAGTACTTC	TRBV11-2	TRBD1	TRBJ2-7	-